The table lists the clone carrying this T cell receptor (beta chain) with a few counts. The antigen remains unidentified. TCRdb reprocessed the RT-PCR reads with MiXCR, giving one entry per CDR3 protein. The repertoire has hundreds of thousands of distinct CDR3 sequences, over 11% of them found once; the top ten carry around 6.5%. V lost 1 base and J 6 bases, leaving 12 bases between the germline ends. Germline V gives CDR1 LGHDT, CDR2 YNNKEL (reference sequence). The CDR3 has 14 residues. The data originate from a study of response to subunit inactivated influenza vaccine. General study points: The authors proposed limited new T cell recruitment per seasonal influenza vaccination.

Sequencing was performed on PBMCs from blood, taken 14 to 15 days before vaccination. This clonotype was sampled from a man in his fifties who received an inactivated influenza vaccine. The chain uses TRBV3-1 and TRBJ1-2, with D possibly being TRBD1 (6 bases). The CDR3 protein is CASSQVTGADGYTF. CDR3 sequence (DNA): TGTGCCAGCAGCCAAGTAACGGGGGCTGATGGCTACACCTTC.